This T cell receptor (beta chain) was sequenced for a study of identical twins. TCRdb redid the calling of the 5' RACE reads with MiXCR, one entry per CDR3 protein. The sample includes 1.5 million to 2 million distinct CDR3 sequences, about 32% seen only once; the top ten take about 0.27%. A remark on this clonotype: Its specificity is not known.

Notes on the study in general: Sequences that were out-of-frame, alpha and twin-shared displayed an excess of low generation probability.

In germline, CDR1 is SGDLS, CDR2 YYNGEE. The V gene lost 1 base and the J gene lost 0 bases, with 16 bases spanning the gap. The CDR3 consists of 18 residues. V and J are TRBV9 and TRBJ2-2; D is ambiguous. The clonotype comes from a newborn girl in good health. Source material: cord blood. For the CDR3, the DNA is TGTGCCAGCAGCGTATCAGCCCACAGACTTGCGAACACCGGGGAGCTGTTTTTT. As protein: CASSVSAHRLANTGELFF.